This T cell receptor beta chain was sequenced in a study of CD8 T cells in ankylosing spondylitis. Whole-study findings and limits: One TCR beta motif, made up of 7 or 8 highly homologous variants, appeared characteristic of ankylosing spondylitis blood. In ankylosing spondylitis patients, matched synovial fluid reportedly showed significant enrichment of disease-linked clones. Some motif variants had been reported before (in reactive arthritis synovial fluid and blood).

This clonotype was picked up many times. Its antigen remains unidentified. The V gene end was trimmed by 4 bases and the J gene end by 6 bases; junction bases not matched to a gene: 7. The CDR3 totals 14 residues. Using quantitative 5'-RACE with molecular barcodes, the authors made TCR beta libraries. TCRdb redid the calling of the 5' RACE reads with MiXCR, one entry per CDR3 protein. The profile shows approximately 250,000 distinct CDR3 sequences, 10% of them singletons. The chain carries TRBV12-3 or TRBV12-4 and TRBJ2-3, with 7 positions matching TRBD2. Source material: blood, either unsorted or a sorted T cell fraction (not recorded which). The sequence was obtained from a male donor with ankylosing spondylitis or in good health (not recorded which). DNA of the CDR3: TGTGCCAGCAGTTCGGGACTACCCACGGATACGCAGTATTTT. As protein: CASSSGLPTDTQYF.